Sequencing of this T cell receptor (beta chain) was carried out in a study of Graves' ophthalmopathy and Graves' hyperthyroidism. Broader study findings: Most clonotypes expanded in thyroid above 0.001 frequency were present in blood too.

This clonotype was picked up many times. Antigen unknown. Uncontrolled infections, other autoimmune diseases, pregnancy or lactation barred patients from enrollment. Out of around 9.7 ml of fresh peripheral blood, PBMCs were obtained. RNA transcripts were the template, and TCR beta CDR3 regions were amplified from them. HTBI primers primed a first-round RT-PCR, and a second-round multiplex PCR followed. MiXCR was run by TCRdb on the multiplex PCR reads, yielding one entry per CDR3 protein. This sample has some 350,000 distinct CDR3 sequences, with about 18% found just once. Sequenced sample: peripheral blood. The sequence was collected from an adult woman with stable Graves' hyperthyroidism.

CDR3 in DNA: TGTGCCAGCAGTCAAGGGGGGGCCGCGGAGACCCAGTACTTC. Translating gives CASSQGGAAETQYF. The rearrangement links TRBV27 to TRBJ2-5; possibly TRBD2 for D (7 bases). With 5 bases removed from V and 5 bases from J, the gap between germline ends came to 15 bases. Germline V gives CDR1 MNHEY, CDR2 SMNVEV (reference sequence). This CDR3 is built from 14 residues.